This passage covers 31 T cell receptor beta chains from one sample sequenced in a study of shared T cell receptors in the human thymus. Using immunoSEQ multiplex PCR, the repertoire was profiled, and TCRdb retains in-frame clones only, with some absent. This sample has hundreds of thousands of clones, with more than 75% found just once. The data were also submitted as part of a second study, on human thymus T cells.

Source material: thymocytes. These receptors were obtained from a boy under two years old with a congenital heart defect.

This chain uses TRBV9 with TRBJ2-2, with D possibly TRBD2 on 5 matching bases. The germline gives CDR1 SGDLS, CDR2 YYNGEE. This CDR3 is 16 amino acids long. The ends were cut back, 4 bases at V and 0 bases at J, with 13 bases in the middle. The CDR3 spells CASSPRGLANTGELFF. The DNA of the CDR3 is TGTGCCAGCAGCCCCCGGGGTCTCGCGAACACCGGGGAGCTGTTTTTT.

The rearrangement links TRBV27 to TRBJ2-2; TRBD1 matches 9 bases. Germline values: CDR1 MNHEY, CDR2 SMNVEV (reference sequence). The V gene end was trimmed by 6 bases and the J gene end by 4 bases; junction bases not matched to a gene: 6. The CDR3 spans 15 residues. The CDR3 DNA reads as TGTGCCAGCAGAGCACAACAGGGGGCCACCGGGGAGCTGTTTTTT. This translates into CASRAQQGATGELFF.

This clone was found a few times. V gene TRBV16 combines with J gene TRBJ1-4; possibly TRBD1 for D (5 bases). The germline V gene encodes CDR1 KGHSY and CDR2 FQNENV. Trimming left V 1 base short and J 4 bases short, with 10 bases between. CDR3 length: 15 residues. The CDR3, as DNA: TGTGCCAGCAGCCAATGGTCGGGGGATAATGAAAAACTGTTTTTT. Residues: CASSQWSGDNEKLFF.

This clone was observed a handful of times. The chain is built from TRBV19 and TRBJ1-3; D not certain. The V end was cut by 5 bases, the J end by 0 bases, with 8 bases between. This CDR3 has 14 amino acids. Germline assignment: CDR1 LNHDA and CDR2 SQIVND (reference sequence). CDR3 protein: CASSRGDSGNTIYF. The DNA of the CDR3 is TGTGCCAGTAGTCGGGGAGACTCTGGAAACACCATATATTTT.

The chain has TRBV28 and TRBJ1-5, with D possibly being TRBD1 (5 bases). V lost 5 bases, J lost 2 bases, and 16 bases lay in between. The germline V gene has CDR1 MDHEN and CDR2 SYDVKM. The CDR3 extends over 16 amino acids. The CDR3 coding sequence is TGTGCCAGCAGTCCCAACAGGACACGGGGCAATCAGCCCCAGCATTTT. It is translated as CASSPNRTRGNQPQHF.

The gene calls are TRBV28 and TRBJ1-5; TRBD1 matches 8 bases. V shed 8 bases, J shed 2 bases, and the junction held 5 bases outside the gene matches. CDR1 MDHEN and CDR2 SYDVKM come from the germline V gene. The CDR3 totals 14 residues. CDR3 sequence (DNA): TGTGCCAGCCTAGGACAGGGCGGCAATCAGCCCCAGCATTTT. Translated: CASLGQGGNQPQHF.

To note about this clone: Other DNA sequences in this specimen translate into the identical CDR3. CDR3 sequence (DNA): TGTGCCAGCAGCGTAGGGACAGGGATGAACACTGAAGCTTTCTTT. Protein sequence: CASSVGTGMNTEAFF. This chain links TRBV9 with TRBJ1-1, with TRBD1 matching over 8 bases. The germline CDR1 and CDR2 sequences are SGDLS and YYNGEE. The CDR3 sequence is 15 residues long. With 0 bases clipped from V and 0 bases from J, the junction kept 1 base outside the gene matches.

The chain combines TRBV28 with TRBJ1-1, with unresolved D. The CDR3 covers 14 residues. Trimming took off 6 bases at V and 1 base at J, with 12 bases between the two ends. Germline CDR1 and CDR2: MDHEN and SYDVKM. This CDR3 reads CASRRGERNTEAFF. The DNA for the CDR3 is TGTGCCAGCAGGAGAGGTGAGCGGAACACTGAAGCTTTCTTT.

This chain links TRBV5-4 with TRBJ1-1; the D gene is possibly TRBD1 (5 bases). Trimming took 4 bases from V and 3 from J, leaving 16 bases between them. This CDR3 is 15 amino acids long. Germline V gene sequence: CDR1 SGHNT, CDR2 YYREEE (reference sequence). In DNA form, the CDR3 reads TGTGCCAGCAGCCGTCGGGGGACCTACGACACTGAAGCTTTCTTT. This gives the protein CASSRRGTYDTEAFF.

The chain carries TRBV5-1 and TRBJ2-3; 8 nucleotides match TRBD2. V dropped 5 bases and J dropped 5; count of bases not matched to a gene: 7. Germline values: CDR1 SGHRS, CDR2 YFSETQ. CDR3 size: 14 residues. The CDR3 DNA sequence: TGCGCCAGCAGAGAAGCGGGAGTAGGAGATACGCAGTATTTT. It is translated as CASREAGVGDTQYF.

The V and J genes are TRBV15 and TRBJ1-5, with D possibly TRBD1 on 5 matching bases. CDR1 is LNHNV and CDR2 is YYDKDF in the germline V gene (reference sequence). V was cut by 3 bases and J by 6 bases, with 12 bases left in between. The CDR3 has 14 amino acids. CDR3 DNA: TGTGCCACCAGCAGTGAAGGGGTCGGTCAGCCCCAGCATTTT. This codes for CATSSEGVGQPQHF.

This sequence joins TRBV4-3 and TRBJ1-1; 8 bases line up with TRBD1. The length of the CDR3 is 19 residues. Germline V gives CDR1 LGHNA, CDR2 YSLEER. The J segment lost 1 base and the V segment lost 3 bases, leaving 16 bases of the junction unmatched. The CDR3 bases are TGCGCCAGCAGCCATTCCCCCCAGGGCACAGGGGGGACGAACACTGAAGCTTTCTTT. It specifies CASSHSPQGTGGTNTEAFF.

The rearrangement links TRBV4-3 to TRBJ2-6; TRBD2 agrees at 7 bases. Unmatched junction bases numbered 10, after V lost 1 base and J lost 1 base. The CDR3 runs 19 residues. In germline, CDR1 is LGHNA, CDR2 YSLEER. CDR3 region: CASSQGEGAPQSGANVLTF. The CDR3 DNA reads TGCGCCAGCAGCCAAGGGGAGGGCGCGCCACAGTCTGGGGCCAACGTCCTGACTTTC.

This clone was detected a few times. This sequence joins TRBV6-1 and TRBJ2-1; TRBD2 matches at 10 bases. Per the germline V gene, CDR1 is MNHNS and CDR2 is SASEGT. The J segment lost 3 bases and the V segment lost 6 bases, leaving 5 bases of the junction unmatched. CDR3 length: 15 residues. The CDR3 region is CASSLTSGRYNEQFF. In DNA, the CDR3 is TGTGCCAGCAGCTTGACTAGCGGGCGCTACAATGAGCAGTTCTTC.

For the CDR3, the DNA is TGTGCCAGCAGCCCTGACAGGGATAGGAATCAGCCCCAGCATTTT. Protein sequence: CASSPDRDRNQPQHF. The chain carries TRBV7-2 and TRBJ1-5; 7 bases align to TRBD1. From germline, CDR1 is SGHTA and CDR2 FQGNSA. Trimming cost V 5 bases and J 4 bases; bases outside gene matches: 8. The CDR3 loop spans 15 amino acids.

The chain combines TRBV14 with TRBJ2-7, with TRBD2 matching over 12 bases. CDR3 length: 16 amino acids. Germline V CDR1 and CDR2: SGHDN, FVKESK. V shed 2 bases, J shed 2 bases, and the junction held 4 bases outside the gene matches. In DNA, the CDR3 is TGTGCCAGCAGCCAACTAGCGGGAGGGCCGCCCTACGAGCAGTACTTC. This gives the protein CASSQLAGGPPYEQYF.

The chain combines TRBV11-2 with TRBJ1-1, with a possible D match to TRBD1 (6 bases). Germline CDR1 and CDR2: SGHAT and FQNNGV. The CDR3 loop spans 14 amino acids. Trimming shortened V by 5 bases and J by 4 bases, and 14 bases separated the two germline ends. The CDR3 DNA follows: TGTGCCAGCAGCGAGACAGGTTTCGGCACTGAAGCTTTCTTT. It codes for CASSETGFGTEAFF.

The rearrangement joins TRBV5-5 to TRBJ1-5; 7 bases agree with TRBD1. The junction had 5 bases not matched to a gene; V was cut back by 3 bases and J by 5 bases. The germline V gene has CDR1 SGHKS and CDR2 YYEKEE (reference sequence). The CDR3 is 14 residues long. CDR3 nucleotides: TGTGCCAGCAGCTGGGGGACAGCCGATCAGCCCCAGCATTTT. Translated: CASSWGTADQPQHF.

V and J are TRBV19 and TRBJ2-7, with 7 bases that match TRBD1. After removal of 3 bases from V and 5 bases from J, the junction contained 10 bases not matched to a gene. The CDR3 totals 15 residues. The germline CDR1 and CDR2 sequences are LNHDA and SQIVND (reference sequence). CDR3 sequence reads: CASSIGQANLHEQYF. The DNA of the CDR3 is TGTGCCAGTAGTATCGGACAGGCCAACCTCCACGAGCAGTACTTC. Full variable domain (rest looked up from reference TRBV19 and TRBJ2-7): DGGITQSPKYLFRKEGQNVTLSCEQNLNHDAMYWYRQDPGQGLRLIYYSQIVNDFQKGDIAEGYSVSREKKESFPLTVTSAQKNPTAFYLCASSIGQANLHEQYFGPGTRLTVT.

The genes are TRBV21-1 and TRBJ2-7; the table's D call of TRBD2 was not tested on the DNA. TRBV21-1 is marked as a pseudogene. This CDR3 has 14 amino acids. CDR3 bases: TGTGCCAGCAGCAATATCGGGGAGGCCTACGAGCAGTACTTC. This codes for CASSNIGEAYEQYF.

The J gene is TRBJ1-2, the V gene TRBV5-1, with a tentative D call TRBD1 (6 bases). The germline V gene encodes CDR1 SGHRS and CDR2 YFSETQ. This CDR3 region has 17 residues. Trimming took 2 bases from V and 5 from J, leaving 22 bases between them. CDR3 DNA: TGCGCCAGCAGCTTACAACTACAGGGACGAGCAGGGTATGGCTACACCTTC. Protein product: CASSLQLQGRAGYGYTF.

The rearrangement joins TRBV13 to TRBJ2-7, with 7 bases identical to TRBD1. CDR3 length: 15 residues. Per germline, CDR1 PRHDT and CDR2 FYEKMQ (reference sequence). V was clipped by 2 bases and J by 4 bases; unmatched bases: 8. CDR3 in amino acids: CASSLWDSRTYEQYF. DNA of the CDR3: TGTGCCAGCAGCTTATGGGACAGCCGTACTTACGAGCAGTACTTC.

This clone is a singleton in its sample. The chain employs TRBV15 and TRBJ2-7; 10 nucleotides line up with TRBD1. The CDR3 is made up of 18 amino acids. CDR1 is LNHNV, CDR2 YYDKDF, per germline (reference sequence). Trimming removed 4 bases from V and 4 bases from J; junction bases left unmatched: 16. CDR3 residues: CATSKGTGVSGTVYEQYF. In DNA form, the CDR3 reads TGTGCCACCAGCAAAGGGACAGGGGTTTCGGGCACCGTGTACGAGCAGTACTTC.

The gene calls are TRBV11-2 and TRBJ2-3; 9 bases align to TRBD2. The CDR3 runs 17 residues. Germline CDR1 SGHAT, CDR2 FQNNGV. J was trimmed by 5 bases and V by 4 bases; bases with no gene match: 13. CDR3 loop: CASSSTKVAGEEDTQYF. For the CDR3, the DNA is TGTGCCAGCAGCTCGACTAAGGTAGCGGGAGAGGAAGATACGCAGTATTTT.

The V and J genes are TRBV11-2 and TRBJ2-3; 7 bases agree with TRBD2. The CDR3 length is 19 residues. Germline-derived CDR1 and CDR2 are SGHAT and FQNNGV. The J segment lost 2 bases and the V segment lost 1 base, leaving 15 bases of the junction unmatched. In DNA, the CDR3 is TGTGCCAGCAGCTTAGTTGTCGGTGGTGGGCGGGGGAACACAGATACGCAGTATTTT. As protein: CASSLVVGGGRGNTDTQYF.

The CDR3 DNA reads TGTGCCAGCAGTGAGAGACAAGCTCCCTTCGACACCATATATTTT. Its protein product is CASSERQAPFDTIYF. V usage is TRBV6-1 and J usage is TRBJ1-3; D uncertain. This CDR3 contains 15 residues. With 3 bases removed from V and 8 bases from J, the gap between germline ends came to 17 bases. CDR1 is MNHNS and CDR2 is SASEGT in the germline V gene.

The chain has TRBV10-1 and TRBJ2-1, with 7 bases fitting TRBD2. Germline lookup yields CDR1 WNHNN and CDR2 SYGVQD (reference sequence). The CDR3 sequence is 14 residues long. V dropped 0 bases and J dropped 10; count of bases not matched to a gene: 6. This CDR3 is CASSESGPGLEQFF. The CDR3 nucleotides read TGCGCCAGCAGTGAGTCCGGGCCGGGACTAGAGCAGTTCTTC.

This chain joins TRBV11-2 and TRBJ2-7, with D unclear. From germline, CDR1 is SGHAT and CDR2 FQNNGV. There are 13 residues in the CDR3. Trimming took off 0 bases at V and 5 bases at J, with 8 bases between the two ends. For the CDR3, the DNA is TGTGCCAGCAGCTTAGATCGGTTGAACGAGCAGTACTTC. Protein product: CASSLDRLNEQYF. Complete variable domain (other parts from reference TRBV11-2 and TRBJ2-7): EAGVAQSPRYKIIEKRQSVAFWCNPISGHATLYWYQQILGQGPKLLIQFQNNGVVDDSQLPKDRFSAERLKGVDSTLKIQPAKLEDSAVYLCASSLDRLNEQYFGPGTRLTVT.

The chain combines TRBV6-4 with TRBJ2-1, with 15 bases that match TRBD2. The V gene's germline CDR1 is MRHNA and CDR2 SNTAGT. There are 14 residues in the CDR3. The ends lost 6 bases at V and 15 bases at J; junction bases unmatched: 9. The CDR3 DNA follows: TGTGCCAGCAGGGCCGGGACTAGCGGGGGGCAGGGGTTCTTC. This encodes CASRAGTSGGQGFF.

The gene calls are TRBV29-1 and TRBJ2-1; 8 positions agree with TRBD1. The CDR3 spans 15 residues. From germline, CDR1 is SQVTM and CDR2 ANQGSEA. The J segment lost 10 bases and the V segment lost 7 bases, leaving 18 bases of the junction unmatched. The CDR3 region has the DNA TGCAGCGCTGCAATCGACAGGGGATCCTTCAAAGAGCAGTTCTTC. Translating it yields CSAAIDRGSFKEQFF.

Only one count was recorded for this clone. CDR3 sequence reads: CASSHSDRAGYTF. The CDR3 DNA sequence: TGTGCCAGCAGTCACTCGGACAGGGCTGGCTACACCTTC. The V and J genes are TRBV27 and TRBJ1-2; 8 nucleotides align to TRBD1. J was trimmed by 7 bases and V by 5 bases; bases with no gene match: 6. The CDR3 length is 13 residues. Germline V gives CDR1 MNHEY, CDR2 SMNVEV (reference sequence).